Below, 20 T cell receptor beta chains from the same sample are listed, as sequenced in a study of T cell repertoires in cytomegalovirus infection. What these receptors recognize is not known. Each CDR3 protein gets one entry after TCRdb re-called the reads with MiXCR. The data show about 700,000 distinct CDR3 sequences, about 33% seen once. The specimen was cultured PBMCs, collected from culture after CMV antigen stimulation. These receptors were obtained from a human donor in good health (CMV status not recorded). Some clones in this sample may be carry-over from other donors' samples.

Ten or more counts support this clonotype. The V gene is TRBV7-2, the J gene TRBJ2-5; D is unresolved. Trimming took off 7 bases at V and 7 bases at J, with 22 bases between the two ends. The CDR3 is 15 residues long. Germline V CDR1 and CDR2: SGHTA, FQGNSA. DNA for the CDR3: TGTGCCAGCAACCCCTCCGGCAGCCAATACGTGACCCAGTACTTC. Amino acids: CASNPSGSQYVTQYF.

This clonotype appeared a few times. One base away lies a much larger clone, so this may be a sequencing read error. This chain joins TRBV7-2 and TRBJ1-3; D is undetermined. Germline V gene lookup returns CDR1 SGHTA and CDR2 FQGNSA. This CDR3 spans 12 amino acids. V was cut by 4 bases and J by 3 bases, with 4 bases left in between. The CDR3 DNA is TGTGCCAGCAGCTACTATGGAAACACCATATATTTT. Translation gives CASSYYGNTIYF.

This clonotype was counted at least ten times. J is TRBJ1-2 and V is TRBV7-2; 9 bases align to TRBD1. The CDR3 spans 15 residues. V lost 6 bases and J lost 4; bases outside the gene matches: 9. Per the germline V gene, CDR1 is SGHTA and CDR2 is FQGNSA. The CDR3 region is CASRRDRGESYGYTF. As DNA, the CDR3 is TGTGCCAGCAGACGAGACAGGGGGGAAAGCTATGGCTACACCTTC.

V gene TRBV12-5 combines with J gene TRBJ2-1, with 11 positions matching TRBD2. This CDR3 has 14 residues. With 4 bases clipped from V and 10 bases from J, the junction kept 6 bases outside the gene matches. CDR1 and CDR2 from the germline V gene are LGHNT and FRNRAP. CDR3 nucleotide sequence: TGTGCTAGTGGTTGGAGCATAGCGGGAGGGGAGCAGTTCTTC. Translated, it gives CASGWSIAGGEQFF.

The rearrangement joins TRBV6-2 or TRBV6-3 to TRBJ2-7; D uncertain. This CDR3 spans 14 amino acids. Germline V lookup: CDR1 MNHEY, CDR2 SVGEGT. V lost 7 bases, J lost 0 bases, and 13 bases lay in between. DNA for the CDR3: TGTGCCAGCACCGACGGTCCCGGCTCCTACGAGCAGTACTTC. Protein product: CASTDGPGSYEQYF.

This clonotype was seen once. CDR3 DNA: TGTGCCTGGAGCATCATGTCGGTGGGATACGAGCAGTACTTC. Its protein product is CAWSIMSVGYEQYF. V gene TRBV30 combines with J gene TRBJ2-7; D gene ambiguous. With 3 bases removed from V and 4 bases from J, the gap between germline ends came to 16 bases. Germline-derived CDR1 and CDR2 are GTSNPN and SVGIG (reference sequence). CDR3 length: 14 residues.

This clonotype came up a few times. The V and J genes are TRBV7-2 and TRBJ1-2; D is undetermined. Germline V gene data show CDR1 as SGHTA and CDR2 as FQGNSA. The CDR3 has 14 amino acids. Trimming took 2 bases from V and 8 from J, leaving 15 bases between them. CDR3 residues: CASSLTTTTVGYTF. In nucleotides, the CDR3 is TGTGCCAGCAGCTTAACGACCACAACCGTGGGCTACACCTTC. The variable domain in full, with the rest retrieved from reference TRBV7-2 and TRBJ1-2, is GAGVSQSPSNKVTEKGKDVELRCDPISGHTALYWYRQSLGQGLEFLIYFQGNSAPDKSGLPSDRFSAERTGGSVSTLTIQRTQQEDSAVYLCASSLTTTTVGYTFGSGTRLTVV.

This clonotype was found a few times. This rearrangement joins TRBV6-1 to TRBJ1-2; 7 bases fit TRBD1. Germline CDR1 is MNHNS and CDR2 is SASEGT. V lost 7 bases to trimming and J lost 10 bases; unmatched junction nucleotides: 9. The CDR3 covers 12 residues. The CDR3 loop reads CASTLGGGDYTF. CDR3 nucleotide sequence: TGTGCCAGCACCCTCGGAGGGGGCGACTACACCTTC.

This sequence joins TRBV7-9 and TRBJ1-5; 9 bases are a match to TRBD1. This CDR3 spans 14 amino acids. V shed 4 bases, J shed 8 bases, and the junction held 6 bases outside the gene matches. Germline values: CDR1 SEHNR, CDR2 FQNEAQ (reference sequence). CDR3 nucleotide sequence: TGTGCCAGCAGCTCCCGACAGGGGGGGGAGCCCCAGCATTTT. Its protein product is CASSSRQGGEPQHF.

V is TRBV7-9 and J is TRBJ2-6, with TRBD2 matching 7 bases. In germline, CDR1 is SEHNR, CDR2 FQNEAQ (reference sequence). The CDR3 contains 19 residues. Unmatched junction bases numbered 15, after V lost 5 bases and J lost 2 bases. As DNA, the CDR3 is TGTGCCAGCAGCCTCTCGCGCTGGGAGGGGATGGCTGGGGCCAACGTCCTGACTTTC. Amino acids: CASSLSRWEGMAGANVLTF. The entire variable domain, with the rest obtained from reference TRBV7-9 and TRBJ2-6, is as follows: DTGVSQNPRHKITKRGQNVTFRCDPISEHNRLYWYRQTLGQGPEFLTYFQNEAQLEKSRLLSDRFSAERPKGSFSTLEIQRTEQGDSAMYLCASSLSRWEGMAGANVLTFGAGSRLTVL.

This chain's CDR3 is CASSYSIAQTYNEQFF. The CDR3 region has the DNA TGTGCCAGCAGTTACTCGATAGCGCAGACCTACAATGAGCAGTTCTTC. The chain recombines TRBV6-2 or TRBV6-3 with TRBJ2-1; tentatively, D is TRBD2 (5 bases). The CDR3 runs to 16 residues. Germline assignment: CDR1 MNHEY and CDR2 SVGEGT. With 0 bases removed from V and 2 bases from J, the gap between germline ends came to 11 bases.

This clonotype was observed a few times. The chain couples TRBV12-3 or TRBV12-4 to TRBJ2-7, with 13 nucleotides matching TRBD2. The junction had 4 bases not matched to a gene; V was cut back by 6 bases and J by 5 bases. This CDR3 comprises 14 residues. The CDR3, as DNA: TGTGCCAGCAGGAGGACTAGCGGGAGCCACGAGCAGTACTTC. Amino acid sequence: CASRRTSGSHEQYF.

CDR3: CSGGEAGANVLTF. CDR3 nucleotide sequence: TGCAGTGGGGGGGAGGCAGGGGCCAACGTCCTGACTTTC. The chain recombines TRBV20-1 with TRBJ2-6, with TRBD2 as a possible D gene (6 bases). The CDR3 totals 13 residues. Trimming left V 7 bases short and J 4 bases short, with 11 bases between. The germline gives CDR1 DFQATT, CDR2 SNEGSKA (reference sequence).

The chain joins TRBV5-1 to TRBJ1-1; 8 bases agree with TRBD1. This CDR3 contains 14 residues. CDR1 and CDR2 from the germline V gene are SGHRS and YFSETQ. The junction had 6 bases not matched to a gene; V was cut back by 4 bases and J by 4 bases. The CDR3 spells CASSLNRGSTEAFF. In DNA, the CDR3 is TGCGCCAGCAGCCTCAACAGGGGGAGCACTGAAGCTTTCTTT.

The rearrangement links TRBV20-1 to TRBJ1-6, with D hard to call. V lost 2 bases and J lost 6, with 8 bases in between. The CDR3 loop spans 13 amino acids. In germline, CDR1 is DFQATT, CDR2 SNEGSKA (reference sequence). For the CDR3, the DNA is TGCAGTGCTAGAAGTCCCCTTAATTCACCCCTCCACTTT. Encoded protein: CSARSPLNSPLHF.

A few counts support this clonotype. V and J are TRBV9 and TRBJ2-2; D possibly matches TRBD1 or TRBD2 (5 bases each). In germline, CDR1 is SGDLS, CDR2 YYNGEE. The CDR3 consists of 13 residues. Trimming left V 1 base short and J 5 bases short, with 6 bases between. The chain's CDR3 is CASSVWGTGELFF. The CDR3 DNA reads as TGTGCCAGCAGCGTATGGGGGACCGGGGAGCTGTTTTTT.

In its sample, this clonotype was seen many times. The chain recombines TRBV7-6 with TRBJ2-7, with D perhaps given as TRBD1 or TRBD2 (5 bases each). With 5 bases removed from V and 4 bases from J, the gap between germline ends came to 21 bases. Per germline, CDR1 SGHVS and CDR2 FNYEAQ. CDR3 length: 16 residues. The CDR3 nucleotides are TGTGCCAGCAGCGGAGGTGGCCCGCAGGGATTGTACGAGCAGTACTTC. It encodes CASSGGGPQGLYEQYF.

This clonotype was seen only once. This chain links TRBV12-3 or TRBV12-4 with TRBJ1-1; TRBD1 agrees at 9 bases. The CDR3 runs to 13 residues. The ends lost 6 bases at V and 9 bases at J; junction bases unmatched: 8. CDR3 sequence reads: CASSVRDRVKAFF. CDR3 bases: TGTGCCAGCAGCGTCCGGGACAGGGTTAAAGCTTTCTTT.

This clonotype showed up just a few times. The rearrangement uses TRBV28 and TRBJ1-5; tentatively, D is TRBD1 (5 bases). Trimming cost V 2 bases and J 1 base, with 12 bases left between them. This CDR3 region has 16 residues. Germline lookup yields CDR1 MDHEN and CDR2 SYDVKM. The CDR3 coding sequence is TGTGCCAGCAGTTTACCCCGGGGGGGGAGCAATCAGCCCCAGCATTTT. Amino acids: CASSLPRGGSNQPQHF.

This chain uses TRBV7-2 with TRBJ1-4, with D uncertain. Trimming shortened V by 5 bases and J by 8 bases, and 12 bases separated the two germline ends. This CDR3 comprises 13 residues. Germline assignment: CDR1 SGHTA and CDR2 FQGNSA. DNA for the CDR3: TGTGCCAGCAGCCCCGGGAGCTGGGAAAAACTGTTTTTT. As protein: CASSPGSWEKLFF.